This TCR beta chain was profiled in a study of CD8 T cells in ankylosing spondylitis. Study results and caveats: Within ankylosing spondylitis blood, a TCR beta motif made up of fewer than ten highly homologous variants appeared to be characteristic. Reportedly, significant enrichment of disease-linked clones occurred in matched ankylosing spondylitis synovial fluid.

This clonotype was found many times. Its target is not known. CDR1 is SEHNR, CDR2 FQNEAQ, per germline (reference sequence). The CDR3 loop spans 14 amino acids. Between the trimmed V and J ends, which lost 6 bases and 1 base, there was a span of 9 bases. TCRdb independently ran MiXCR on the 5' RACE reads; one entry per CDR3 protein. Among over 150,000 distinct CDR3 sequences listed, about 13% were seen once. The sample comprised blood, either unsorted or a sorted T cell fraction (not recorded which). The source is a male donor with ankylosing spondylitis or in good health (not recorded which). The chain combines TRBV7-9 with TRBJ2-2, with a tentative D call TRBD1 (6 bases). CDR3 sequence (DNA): TGTGCCAGCAGTTCGGGACAGAACACCGGGGAGCTGTTTTTT. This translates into CASSSGQNTGELFF.